These T cell receptor beta chains were read from a single sample in a study of cytomegalovirus exposure and HLA in healthy donors. Data came from immunoSEQ multiplex PCR; TCRdb stores just in-frame clones and leaves some out. This sample has approximately 95,000 clones, with under 90% found just once. Sequenced material: PBMCs. Every receptor here comes from a woman aged 70 to 79 in good health and CMV-seropositive. Each CDR3 is given with its conserved first and last residue. The order of the fields is J gene, V gene, clone size, CDR3 protein. Only part of the rows carry a size: once, few, many, or a class if the clone is expanded.

TRBJ2-3,TRBV28,.,CASNEFYGTDTQYF
TRBJ1-5,TRBV12-5,.,CASGLTGDNQPQHF
TRBJ1-5,TRBV6-5,.,CASSYQSLSPQHF
TRBJ2-5,TRBV7-7,.,CASSRGQSGMETQYF
TRBJ2-7,TRBV10-3,few,CAISESKGSYEQYF
TRBJ1-3,TRBV2,.,CASSLGTGGSGNTIYF
TRBJ1-3,TRBV5-1,few,CASSHTGAGSGNTIYF
TRBJ1-2,TRBV28,.,CASMVRGLYGYTF
TRBJ1-3,TRBV6-1,.,CASSRSGAGNTIYF
TRBJ2-1,TRBV7-8,.,CASSLVSVLAGVTPYNEQFF
TRBJ2-7,TRBV28,.,CATGVTGQGVPYEQYF
TRBJ2-2,TRBV5-1,.,CASSLVVNTGELFF